This TCR beta chain was captured in a study of cytomegalovirus exposure and HLA in healthy donors. Study context: Earlier, 95 million to 120 million unique TCR beta sequences were recovered from some 200 million T cells by an analysis.

This PCR relied on a set of 60 Vbeta primers and 13 Jbeta primers. Per the authors' pipeline: In a later analysis, some 10 million of tens of millions of unique beta chains occurred in at least two donors. Sequencing was performed with immunoSEQ multiplex PCR; in TCRdb, only in-frame clones are kept and a portion is missing. V and J calls and clone size are as listed in that table; D and trimming were resolved from the DNA. Of around 190,000 clones detected, about 76% appear once; the ten largest clones hold roughly 1.6%. The study, taken as a whole, reports: Reportedly, diagnosis of cytomegalovirus status by the classifier showed high specificity and sensitivity. Certain indistinguishable V segments, among them TRBV6-2 and TRBV6-3, were excluded.

To note about this clone: The antigen is not known.

J gave up 2 bases and V 3 bases, and 15 bases lay outside the gene matches. The CDR3 length is 18 residues. Germline V CDR1 and CDR2: MDHEN, SYDVKM. Sequencing was performed on PBMCs. This sequence was found in a woman in her forties or fifties in good health and CMV-seronegative. The chain couples TRBV28 to TRBJ2-7; TRBD1 aligns across 8 bases. The CDR3, as DNA: TGTGCCAGCAGTTTGCTGTACACGAGACAGGGGCAAGCCTACGAGCAGTACTTC. Amino acid sequence: CASSLLYTRQGQAYEQYF.